This record covers a single T cell receptor (beta chain). This record comes from a study of technical replicates of blood from a handful of donors. Sequenced by immunoSEQ multiplex PCR; TCRdb stores in-frame clones only, minus some. The table records fewer than 15,000 clones, approximately 80% of them present only once. CDR3 length: 14 residues. V shed 3 bases, J shed 1 base, and the junction held 3 bases outside the gene matches. Per germline, CDR1 SGHRS and CDR2 YFSETQ. Material: PBMCs. This chain uses TRBV5-1 with TRBJ1-1, with 7 nucleotides matching TRBD1. The TCR comes from a human donor in good health. CDR3 sequence reads: CASSSRTGNTEAFF. CDR3 DNA sequence: TGCGCCAGCAGCTCCCGGACAGGGAACACTGAAGCTTTCTTT.